The next 3 T cell receptor beta chains were all read from a single sample in a study of identifying expanded T cells in peripheral blood. Method: immunoSEQ multiplex PCR; TCRdb's copy keeps in-frame clones and lacks some. The sample holds approximately 92,000 clones, roughly 85% seen once. Sequences were obtained from blood. The origin of the receptors is a person aged 18-69 years in good health.

There are a few counts of this clone. The V gene is TRBV19, the J gene TRBJ1-6; 11 positions agree with TRBD1. Germline values: CDR1 LNHDA, CDR2 SQIVND (reference sequence). There are 17 residues in the CDR3. V gave up 5 bases and J gave up 5 bases; unmatched junction bases: 8. The CDR3 reads CASSFRTGGRNNSPLHF. As DNA, the CDR3 is TGTGCCAGTAGTTTCAGGACAGGGGGCCGGAATAATTCACCCCTCCACTTT.

The genes are TRBV5-1 and TRBJ1-3; D remains ambiguous. Germline loops: CDR1 SGHRS, CDR2 YFSETQ. The CDR3 is 15 residues long. The V and J ends lost 0 bases and 1 base respectively, with 8 bases between them. The CDR3 region has the DNA TGCGCCAGCAGCTTGGCTCCCTCTTCTGGAAACACCATATATTTT. It specifies CASSLAPSSGNTIYF.

The V call is TRBV6-1, the J call TRBJ1-6; TRBD1 matches at 7 bases. Germline V lookup: CDR1 MNHNS, CDR2 SASEGT. The CDR3 sequence is 15 residues long. The V segment lost 2 bases and the J segment 9 bases; nucleotides outside the gene matches: 7. CDR3: CASSEYGTVGSPLHF. In nucleotides, the CDR3 is TGTGCCAGCAGTGAATACGGGACAGTAGGTTCACCCCTCCACTTT.